These 6 T cell receptor beta chains came from one sample sequenced in a study of blood T cell repertoires in COVID-19. Some clones are missing from TCRdb's copy, which holds only in-frame ones; the method was immunoSEQ multiplex PCR. The sample includes 150,000 or so clones, roughly 86% seen only once; the top ten take 13% to 15%. The sample consisted of peripheral blood. Every receptor here comes from a human donor with acute or convalescent COVID-19. The donor label of this sample is uncertain.

Details on this clone: In the same sample, other DNA sequences code for this CDR3. The chain combines TRBV12-3 or TRBV12-4 with TRBJ1-1; D remains ambiguous. CDR3 length: 13 amino acids. V shed 5 bases and J shed 1 base, with 8 bases lying between them. The CDR3 coding sequence is TGTGCCAGCAGTAGAACCGGGAACACTGAAGCTTTCTTT. It translates to CASSRTGNTEAFF.

The chain joins TRBV12-3 or TRBV12-4 to TRBJ1-2; no clear D gene. V shed 2 bases and J shed 4 bases, with 8 bases lying between them. This CDR3 region has 13 residues. Written as DNA, the CDR3 is TGTGCCAGCAGTTTACAGGTTTCCTATGGCTACACCTTC. Translating it yields CASSLQVSYGYTF.

This chain uses TRBV5-1 with TRBJ2-3, with 9 positions matching TRBD1. CDR1 and CDR2 (germline): SGHRS, YFSETQ. The CDR3 sequence is 15 residues long. Unmatched junction bases numbered 6, after V lost 2 bases and J lost 5 bases. CDR3: CASSLWDRELDTQYF. For the CDR3, the DNA is TGCGCCAGCAGCTTATGGGACAGGGAGCTAGATACGCAGTATTTT.

The CDR3 DNA follows: TGTGCCAGCAGCTTCGACATCTACGAGCAGTACTTC. Its protein product is CASSFDIYEQYF. The rearrangement joins TRBV7-2 to TRBJ2-7; D is unresolved. Trimming removed 3 bases from V and 3 bases from J, with 6 bases in between. The CDR3 covers 12 residues. Germline V gene sequence: CDR1 SGHTA, CDR2 FQGNSA.

In its sample, this clone was seen once. The gene calls are TRBV7-8 and TRBJ2-3, with 8 bases matching TRBD2. J was trimmed by 3 bases and V by 5 bases; bases with no gene match: 16. Germline CDR1 reads SGHVS; CDR2 reads FQNEAQ. This CDR3 comprises 18 residues. Here the CDR3 DNA reads TGTGCCAGCAGCCAACCGATAGATCGGGGGGGCAATACAGATACGCAGTATTTT. This gives the protein CASSQPIDRGGNTDTQYF.

The rearrangement joins TRBV7-9 to TRBJ2-3; D gene unclear. V was cut by 10 bases and J by 0 bases, with 14 bases left in between. This CDR3 region has 14 residues. In germline, CDR1 is SEHNR, CDR2 FQNEAQ (reference sequence). In nucleotides, the CDR3 is TGTGCCACCGATAAGAGCGTCAGCACAGATACGCAGTATTTT. This translates into CATDKSVSTDTQYF. Together with reference TRBV7-9 and TRBJ2-3, the CDR3 gives the full variable domain: DTGVSQNPRHKITKRGQNVTFRCDPISEHNRLYWYRQTLGQGPEFLTYFQNEAQLEKSRLLSDRFSAERPKGSFSTLEIQRTEQGDSAMYLCATDKSVSTDTQYFGPGTRLTVL.